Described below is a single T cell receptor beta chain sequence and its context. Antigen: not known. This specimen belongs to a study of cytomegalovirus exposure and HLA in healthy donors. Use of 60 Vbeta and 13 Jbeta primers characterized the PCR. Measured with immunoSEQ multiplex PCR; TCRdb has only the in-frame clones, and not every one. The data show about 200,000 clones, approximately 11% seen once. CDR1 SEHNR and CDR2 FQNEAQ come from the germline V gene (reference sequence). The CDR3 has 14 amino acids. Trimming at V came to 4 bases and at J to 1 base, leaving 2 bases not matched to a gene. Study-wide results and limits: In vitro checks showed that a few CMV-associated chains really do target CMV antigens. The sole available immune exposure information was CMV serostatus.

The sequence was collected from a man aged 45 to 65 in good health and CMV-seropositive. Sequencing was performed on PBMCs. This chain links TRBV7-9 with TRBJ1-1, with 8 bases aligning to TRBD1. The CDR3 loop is CASSSGTGNTEAFF. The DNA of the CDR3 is TGTGCCAGCAGCTCAGGGACAGGGAACACTGAAGCTTTCTTT.